This TCR beta chain was observed in a study of tumor and adjacent non-tumor tissue in lung cancer. The wider study: The cohort had roughly 11 adenocarcinoma, 2 squamous cell and 1 small cell patients. The study's findings and limits: In normal lung, the top 100 clones were significantly more dominant than in tumor. Compared with tumor, normal lung showed significantly lower TCR diversity.

Points on this clonotype: What it binds is unknown.

No cell sorting was done before RNA was extracted from the tissue. Three rounds of nested PCR, following a modified ARM-PCR protocol, produced the TCRbeta library. TCRdb re-derived calls from the multiplex PCR reads in MiXCR, one entry per CDR3 protein. The table has around 210,000 distinct CDR3 sequences, about 76% seen once. The sample comprised lung tumor tissue. The receptor comes from a man in his 60s with non-small cell lung cancer.

CDR3 DNA sequence: TGCGCCAGCAGCTCGACAGGTAAAGTAGGCGACGAGCAGTACTTC. It encodes CASSSTGKVGDEQYF. V gene TRBV5-1 combines with J gene TRBJ2-7; TRBD1 is a possible D gene (6 bases). Between the trimmed V and J ends, which lost 3 bases and 5 bases, there was a span of 18 bases. CDR3 length: 15 amino acids. CDR1 is SGHRS, CDR2 YFSETQ, per germline.